This T cell receptor (beta chain) was captured by sequencing in a study of blood T cell repertoires in COVID-19. The overall study: Spain, Italy and the United States supplied samples that represented acute and convalescent COVID-19. Nucleic acid was either cDNA or gDNA, and it came from T cells, B-cell-depleted T cells, or PBMCs.

This table comes from immunoSEQ multiplex PCR, and its TCRdb copy is limited to in-frame clones, with some not included. The sample has over 150,000 clones, about 80% seen once; the top ten hold about 7.2%. The germline V gene encodes CDR1 SGDLS and CDR2 YYNGEE. The CDR3 sequence is 14 residues long. Trimming pared 3 bases from V and 9 bases from J, leaving 15 bases between. Participant ages covered roughly 18 to 89 years across 20 to 25 US areas. In assigning cohorts, the study relied on participant-reported clinical history. The chain recombines TRBV9 with TRBJ2-2, with D perhaps matching TRBD2 (6 bases). This clonotype was obtained from a man aged 50 or older who had recovered from COVID-19. Sequencing was carried out using PBMCs or T cells enriched from blood (not recorded which). CDR3 bases: TGTGCCAGCAGCGCCCCCTCGGGAGATCGGGAGCTGTTTTTT. As protein: CASSAPSGDRELFF.